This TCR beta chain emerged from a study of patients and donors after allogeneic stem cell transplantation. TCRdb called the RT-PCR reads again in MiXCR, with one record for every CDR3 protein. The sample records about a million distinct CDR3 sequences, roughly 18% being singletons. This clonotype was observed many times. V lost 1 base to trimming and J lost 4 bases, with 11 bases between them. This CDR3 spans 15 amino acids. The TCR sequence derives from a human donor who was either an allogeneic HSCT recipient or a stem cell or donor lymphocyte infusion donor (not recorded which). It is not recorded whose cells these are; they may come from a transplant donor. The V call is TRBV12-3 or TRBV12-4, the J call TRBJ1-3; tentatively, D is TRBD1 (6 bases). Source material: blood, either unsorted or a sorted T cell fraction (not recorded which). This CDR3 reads CASSLDRAGGNTIYF. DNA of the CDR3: TGTGCCAGCAGTTTAGACAGGGCGGGAGGAAACACCATATATTTT.